This T cell receptor (beta chain) was sequenced during a study of T cells in localized non-small cell lung cancer. Study-wide points: Clonality of T cells reached its maximum in uninvolved adjacent lung, surpassing tumor.

The CDR3 consists of 15 residues. In germline, CDR1 is MNHEY, CDR2 SVGAGI. V lost 6 bases to trimming and J lost 3 bases; unmatched junction nucleotides: 10. Here immunoSEQ multiplex PCR was the method, and the copy in TCRdb shows in-frame clones only, minus some. The data show 26,000 or so clones, approximately 90% seen once. A remark on this clone: What it recognizes is unknown.

This TCR was sampled from a female donor over 55 with stage II squamous cell lung carcinoma. This material consisted of peripheral blood, taken before any cancer treatment. This sequence joins TRBV6-5 and TRBJ1-1; the match to TRBD1 covers 7 bases. The CDR3 DNA reads TGTGCCAGCAGGCCAAGACAGGGACCCGACACTGAAGCTTTCTTT. It codes for CASRPRQGPDTEAFF.